The rows below give T cell receptor beta chains drawn from one sample of a study of OX40 agonist ivuxolimab in advanced cancers. Profiled with immunoSEQ multiplex PCR; TCRdb holds only in-frame clones, not every one. The sample includes about 69,000 clones, about four fifths of them seen just once. Sample: CD4+ or CD8+ T cells sorted from blood, taken in a trial of the OX40 agonist ivuxolimab. The receptors stem from an adult with an advanced solid tumor such as melanoma, head and neck, liver or kidney cancer. Both conserved end residues are part of each CDR3. Fields, in order: D gene, clone size, V gene, J gene, CDR3 DNA, CDR3 protein. The D gene is left open where the match is weak. Size tells how often a clone was seen (once, few, many) or the class of an expanded clone, and some rows leave it out.

.	.	TRBV10-3	TRBJ2-7	TGTGCCATCGCCACAGACAGTTCCTACGAGCAGTACTTC	CAIATDSSYEQYF
TRBD1	.	TRBV5-4	TRBJ1-1	TGTGCCAGCAGCCCAGGGACAGGGGGCATCTTGGCCACTGAAGCTTTCTTT	CASSPGTGGILATEAFF
.	.	TRBV7-6	TRBJ2-3	TGTGCCAGCAGCCCTTTTCGCGGGGATACGCAGTATTTT	CASSPFRGDTQYF
.	.	TRBV7-3	TRBJ2-6	TGTGCCAGCTCCTCTGGGGCCAACGTCCTGACTTTC	CASSSGANVLTF
TRBD1	.	TRBV4-1	TRBJ1-1	TGCGCCAGCAGCCAAGTTGGGACAGCGAACACTGAAGCTTTCTTT	CASSQVGTANTEAFF
.	once	TRBV29-1	TRBJ1-1	TGCAGCGTTGTTGCTTGGGGAACTGAAGCTTTCTTT	CSVVAWGTEAFF
TRBD2	.	TRBV27	TRBJ2-1	TGTGCCAGCAGAGAAGCGGGGACTTACGTGAATGAGCAGTTCTTC	CASREAGTYVNEQFF
TRBD2	.	TRBV9	TRBJ2-1	TGTGCCAGCAGCGTGGGCTGGGGGAGGGGTAATGAGCAGTTCTTC	CASSVGWGRGNEQFF
.	.	TRBV5-6	TRBJ2-1	TGTGCCAGCAGTCGGCAGGGGTCTTCTTACAATGAGCAGTTCTTC	CASSRQGSSYNEQFF
.	.	TRBV4-3	TRBJ1-1	TGCGCCAGCAGCCAATGGACTAACACTGAAGCTTTCTTT	CASSQWTNTEAFF
TRBD1	.	TRBV6-6	TRBJ1-5	TGTGCCAGCAGTCCTAATATCGGGACAGGGATTCAGCCCCAGCATTTT	CASSPNIGTGIQPQHF
.	.	TRBV7-3	TRBJ2-5	TGTGCCAGCAGTCGCTCCTCGGGGGAGACCCAGTACTTC	CASSRSSGETQYF
.	.	TRBV4-1	TRBJ2-7	TGCGCCAGCAGCCAAGCGACAACAGCCGCCTACGAGCAGTACTTC	CASSQATTAAYEQYF
.	few	TRBV29-1	TRBJ2-1	TGCAGCGTAAGGAATAGAGACACGTACAATGAGCAGTTCTTC	CSVRNRDTYNEQFF
.	.	TRBV18	TRBJ1-1	TGTGCCAGCTCAGTTACAAGTAACACTGAAGCTTTCTTT	CASSVTSNTEAFF
TRBD1	.	TRBV5-4	TRBJ1-1	TGTGCCAGCAGCTCCCCCGGGACAGGGGACACTGAAGCTTTCTTT	CASSSPGTGDTEAFF
.	.	TRBV18	TRBJ2-3	TGTGCCAGCTCGCTGCAGGGGAGCACAGATACGCAGTATTTT	CASSLQGSTDTQYF
.	.	TRBV7-2	TRBJ2-2	TGTGCCAGCAGCCCCCAGATAAACACCGGGGAGCTGTTTTTT	CASSPQINTGELFF
TRBD2	.	TRBV7-6	TRBJ2-2	TGTGCCAGCAGCCCGGGGGGGGGCAGGAACACCGGGGAGCTGTTTTTT	CASSPGGGRNTGELFF
TRBD2	.	TRBV10-3	TRBJ2-3	TGTGCCATCAGCGCCGGACTAGCGCTCACAGATACGCAGTATTTT	CAISAGLALTDTQYF
TRBD2	.	TRBV19	TRBJ2-3	TGTGCCAGTAGGCTCGGGGGGTCCTCTCGCACAGATACGCAGTATTTT	CASRLGGSSRTDTQYF
TRBD1	.	TRBV25-1	TRBJ2-3	TGTGCCAGCAGCCACTCGGGACAGGGGGTAGATACGCAGTATTTT	CASSHSGQGVDTQYF
.	.	TRBV19	TRBJ1-5	TGTGCCAGTAGTATCGCGGGGAATCGGAATCAGCCCCAGCATTTT	CASSIAGNRNQPQHF
.	.	TRBV28	TRBJ1-5	TGTGCCAGCAGTTTAACCCCGGGGTATCAGCCCCAGCATTTT	CASSLTPGYQPQHF
TRBD1	few	TRBV6-1	TRBJ1-3	TGTGCCAGCAGAGCACAGGGGGCTTACGGAAACACCATATATTTT	CASRAQGAYGNTIYF
.	.	TRBV7-3	TRBJ2-2	TGTGCCAGCAGCCCCTTGAACACCGGGGAGCTGTTTTTT	CASSPLNTGELFF
.	once	TRBV7-9	TRBJ1-1	TGTGCCAGCAGCTCCTATGGGGGTGGCACTGAAGCTTTCTTT	CASSSYGGGTEAFF
.	few	TRBV6-1	TRBJ1-2	TGTGCCAGCAGTGAAATCCTCCTGGACTACTATGGCTACACCTTC	CASSEILLDYYGYTF
TRBD1	few	TRBV29-1	TRBJ1-5	TGCAGCGCCAGGACAGGGAACGATCAGCCCCAGCATTTT	CSARTGNDQPQHF
.	.	TRBV19	TRBJ2-7	TGTGCCAGTACCCCGACAGGAACCTACGAGCAGTACTTC	CASTPTGTYEQYF
.	.	TRBV28	TRBJ1-2	TGTGCCAGCAGTTCCGGGACACCCTATGGCTACACCTTC	CASSSGTPYGYTF
TRBD1	.	TRBV19	TRBJ1-3	TGTGCCAGTAGTATACACAGGGGACGAGGGCTTCGACCTGGAAACACCATATATTTT	CASSIHRGRGLRPGNTIYF
TRBD1	.	TRBV10-3	TRBJ2-5	TGTGCCACATCCAGACAGGGGGCGAGGGAGACCCAGTACTTC	CATSRQGARETQYF
TRBD1	.	TRBV7-2	TRBJ1-2	TGTGCCAGCAGCTTAACCCCAGGGGGTGGCTACACCTTC	CASSLTPGGGYTF
TRBD2	.	TRBV2	TRBJ2-3	TGTGCCACCGCCGCTAGCGGGGGGCGTGAGGATACGCAGTATTTT	CATAASGGREDTQYF
.	.	TRBV7-2	TRBJ2-3	TGTGCCAGCAGCTTAGCCCTCCTTGGGGGCACAGATACGCAGTATTTT	CASSLALLGGTDTQYF
.	.	TRBV7-2	TRBJ1-2	TGTGCCAGCAGCTTAGACAGGCGCGATGGCTACACCTTC	CASSLDRRDGYTF
.	few	TRBV12-5	TRBJ2-3	TGTGCTAGTGGTCCCCGTGGCAGGGGAAGGACAGATACGCAGTATTTT	CASGPRGRGRTDTQYF
.	few	TRBV9	TRBJ2-5	TGTGCCAGCTCACGAGAGACCCAGTACTTC	CASSRETQYF
TRBD2	.	TRBV29-1	TRBJ2-3	TGCAGCGTTCCTAGGACTAGCGTCGAGGGAGATACGCAGTATTTT	CSVPRTSVEGDTQYF
TRBD1	.	TRBV29-1	TRBJ2-1	TGCAGCGTTGAAGGAACTGGACAGGGTGACGGCAATGAGCAGTTCTTC	CSVEGTGQGDGNEQFF
.	few	TRBV7-3	TRBJ1-6	TGTGCCAGCAGCTTAAGGACAGACAATTCACCCCTCCACTTT	CASSLRTDNSPLHF
.	.	TRBV4-1	TRBJ2-7	TGCGCCAGCAGCCAAGTCGGGAGCTTAGAGCAGTACTTC	CASSQVGSLEQYF
TRBD1	few	TRBV2	TRBJ1-5	TGTGCCAGCAGTGAAGGGCAGGGGGAACAGCCCCAGCATTTT	CASSEGQGEQPQHF
.	.	TRBV18	TRBJ2-7	TGTGCCAGCTCACAAGGACCATCGAGCGGCGACGAGCAGTACTTC	CASSQGPSSGDEQYF
.	.	TRBV7-3	TRBJ1-2	TGTGCCAGCAGCCCAGGAGGAGGGGGTAGCTATGGCTACACCTTC	CASSPGGGGSYGYTF
.	.	TRBV9	TRBJ1-3	TGTGCCAGCAGCCCCTCCGGGACCGGAAACACCATATATTTT	CASSPSGTGNTIYF
.	.	TRBV6-5	TRBJ1-2	TGTGCCAGCACCCCGGGAGGGCTTAGCGGCTACACCTTC	CASTPGGLSGYTF